A selection of T cell receptor beta chains follows, all from one sample in a study of cytomegalovirus exposure and HLA in healthy donors. Clones were read by immunoSEQ multiplex PCR, and TCRdb kept only the in-frame ones, dropping some. The table records about 130,000 clones, 79% of them present only once. The sample was PBMCs. Receptor source: a male donor in good health and CMV-seronegative. CDR3s include the opening cysteine and the closing phenylalanine or tryptophan. A D gene is named only where the DNA matches it firmly. Some rows have no size entry. The others give once, few or many, or a class for an expanded clone.

cdr3_length	v_call	j_call	clone_size	d_call	cdr3_nt	cdr3_aa
12	TRBV7-9	TRBJ1-4	.	.	TGTGCCAGCAGCCCTGGGGGGGAAAAACTGTTTTTT	CASSPGGEKLFF
15	TRBV10-1	TRBJ2-4	.	TRBD1	TGCGCCAGCAGTCCGCACTGGGACAGGGAGGGCATTCAGTACTTC	CASSPHWDREGIQYF
14	TRBV5-1	TRBJ2-7	.	TRBD1	TGCGCCAGCAGCCTTTTACAGGGGGCGGGGGAGCAGTACTTC	CASSLLQGAGEQYF
15	TRBV7-9	TRBJ1-1	few	.	TGTGCCAGCAGCCGGTTTGTCAGGGTGAACACTGAAGCTTTCTTT	CASSRFVRVNTEAFF
17	TRBV4-3	TRBJ2-7	few	TRBD2	TGCGCCAGCAGCCAGACCTTAGCGGGGAAGCACTCCTACGAGCAGTACTTC	CASSQTLAGKHSYEQYF
15	TRBV5-1	TRBJ2-5	once	.	TGCGCCAGCAGCTTGGCCAGGGAGGTTCAAGAGACCCAGTACTTC	CASSLAREVQETQYF
16	TRBV21-1	TRBJ2-7	once	.	TGTGCCAGCAGCAAAGGAAAGGGACAGGTCTGCGTCGAGCAGTACTTC	CASSKGKGQVCVEQYF
14	TRBV7-9	TRBJ2-7	.	TRBD1	TGTGCCAGCAGCTTAGGTACAGGGGCCCACGAGCAGTACTTC	CASSLGTGAHEQYF
14	TRBV4-2	TRBJ1-1	.	.	TGTGCCAGCAGCCACCGGACACCAAACACTGAAGCTTTCTTT	CASSHRTPNTEAFF
17	TRBV13	TRBJ2-3	.	TRBD2	TGTGCCAGCAGCTTTACTAGCGGGGGGGCCCGAACAGATACGCAGTATTTT	CASSFTSGGARTDTQYF
14	TRBV5-1	TRBJ1-2	.	.	TGCGCCAGCAGCTCCACCGGGGTGAACTATGGCTACACCTTC	CASSSTGVNYGYTF
13	TRBV19	TRBJ1-5	.	.	TGTGCCAGTAGTATTGACAGCCAACGGCCCCAGCATTTT	CASSIDSQRPQHF
14	TRBV7-9	TRBJ2-5	.	TRBD2	TGTGCCAGCAGCTTTCGGACTAGTTCGGAGACCCAGTACTTC	CASSFRTSSETQYF
12	TRBV2	TRBJ1-2	.	.	TGTGCCAGCAGACCTGACAGATCCGGCTACACCTTC	CASRPDRSGYTF
16	TRBV19	TRBJ2-1	once	TRBD1	TGTGCCAGTAGTTACGGGACAGGGATCTCCTACAATGAGCAGTTCTTC	CASSYGTGISYNEQFF
14	TRBV4-3	TRBJ1-3	.	.	TGCGCCAGCAGGGGCCGCGACTCTGGAAACACCATATATTTT	CASRGRDSGNTIYF
17	TRBV4-1	TRBJ1-5	.	.	TGCGCCAGCAGCCAAGCTGACAGGAGCAATAGCAATCAGCCCCAGCATTTT	CASSQADRSNSNQPQHF
16	TRBV5-1	TRBJ2-2	.	TRBD1	TGCGCCAGCAGCCGAACAGGGGGCGCCCAGACCGGGGAGCTGTTTTTT	CASSRTGGAQTGELFF
14	TRBV6-1	TRBJ1-2	once	.	TGTGCCAGCAGTGAGGTGGCAGGGTCCTATGGCTACACCTTC	CASSEVAGSYGYTF
16	TRBV11-2	TRBJ1-4	.	.	TGTGCCAGCAGCCCACCGTCCCCTAAGGGCGGGGAAAAACTGTTTTTT	CASSPPSPKGGEKLFF
17	TRBV9	TRBJ1-3	.	.	TGTGCCAGCAGTTTAGGGCAGGGGCCATACTCTGGAAACACCATATATTTT	CASSLGQGPYSGNTIYF
12	TRBV18	TRBJ2-5	.	.	TGTGCCAGCTCACCAGCGGGGGAGACCCAGTACTTC	CASSPAGETQYF
14	TRBV9	TRBJ1-6	.	.	TGTGCCAGCTCTCAAGACAGTTATAATTCACCCCTCCACTTT	CASSQDSYNSPLHF
15	TRBV18	TRBJ2-5	.	TRBD1	TGTGCCAGCTCACCCCGGGACAGGGAAGGGGAGACCCAGTACTTC	CASSPRDREGETQYF
16	TRBV6-6	TRBJ1-3	once	TRBD1	TGTGCCAGCAGTTACTCGAACAGGGGGACTGGAAACACCATATATTTT	CASSYSNRGTGNTIYF
15	TRBV9	TRBJ1-4	.	.	TGTGCCAGCAGCGTAGATGACGGGGAGGTTGAAAAACTGTTTTTT	CASSVDDGEVEKLFF
13	TRBV7-9	TRBJ1-1	.	.	TGTGCCAGCAGAGCGACAGTGAACACTGAAGCTTTCTTT	CASRATVNTEAFF
14	TRBV6-5	TRBJ2-1	few	.	TGTGCCAGCAGGACGGGGGGCCCAAGGGGTGAGCAGTTCTTC	CASRTGGPRGEQFF
17	TRBV19	TRBJ1-1	.	TRBD1	TGTGCCAGTAGTTCACCTATGGGCAGGGGGGCGAACACTGAAGCTTTCTTT	CASSSPMGRGANTEAFF
16	TRBV7-2	TRBJ2-1	.	TRBD2	TGTGCCAGCAGCTTAGCTAGCGGGGGGGCAGGAAATGAGCAGTTCTTC	CASSLASGGAGNEQFF